This passage covers 14 T cell receptor beta chains from one sample sequenced in a study of T cell changes during pregnancy in multiple sclerosis. Data came from immunoSEQ multiplex PCR; TCRdb stores just in-frame clones and leaves some out. Of tens of thousands of clones listed, around 90% were seen once; the top ten hold approximately 0.67%. Source: CD4+ T cells from peripheral blood mononuclear cells, taken in the first trimester of pregnancy. The receptors derive from a female donor in good health, enrolled as a control in a pregnancy study.

The table lists this clone with a count of one. The J gene is TRBJ1-2, the V gene TRBV7-2; D might be TRBD1 (5 bases). Germline CDR1 and CDR2: SGHTA and FQGNSA. Trimming removed 6 bases from V and 2 bases from J, with 19 bases in between. The CDR3 length is 16 residues. The CDR3 sequence is CASSSDRGTSNYGYTF. CDR3 nucleotide sequence: TGTGCCAGCAGTTCGGATCGGGGGACCTCGAACTATGGCTACACCTTC.

The CDR3 loop reads CASSAPVRGEANYGYTF. CDR3 nucleotide sequence: TGCGCCAGCAGCGCACCCGTCAGGGGAGAAGCTAACTATGGCTACACCTTC. This chain joins TRBV5-1 and TRBJ1-2, with TRBD1 as a possible D gene (6 bases). Trimming stripped 4 bases from V and 0 bases from J, with 19 bases between. The CDR3 has 17 amino acids. CDR1 and CDR2 from the germline V gene are SGHRS and YFSETQ.

The chain has TRBV19 and TRBJ1-1, with 10 bases lining up with TRBD1. The V and J ends lost 8 bases and 4 bases, in that order; junction bases with no gene match: 22. The CDR3 sequence is 19 residues long. Germline V gene data show CDR1 as LNHDA and CDR2 as SQIVND (reference sequence). Here the CDR3 reads CASRYTSPLTGGSGTEAFF. In DNA form, the CDR3 reads TGTGCCAGTCGTTACACCTCACCACTGACAGGGGGCAGCGGCACTGAAGCTTTCTTT.

This rearrangement joins TRBV18 to TRBJ1-2, with 7 bases that match TRBD1. V lost 3 bases to trimming and J lost 6 bases; unmatched junction nucleotides: 4. The CDR3 has 13 amino acids. Per the germline V gene, CDR1 is KGHSH and CDR2 is LQKENI. The CDR3 reads CASSPDRDDGYTF. Here the CDR3 DNA reads TGTGCCAGCTCACCCGACAGGGACGATGGCTACACCTTC.

This chain links TRBV4-1 with TRBJ2-1; TRBD1 matches 7 bases. V was pared by 4 bases and J by 8 bases, with 11 bases of the junction left unmatched. This CDR3 region has 15 residues. Germline loops: CDR1 MGHRA, CDR2 YSYEKL. CDR3 residues: CASSPRGTLGDEQFF. The DNA for the CDR3 is TGCGCCAGCAGCCCCAGGGGGACCCTAGGGGATGAGCAGTTCTTC.

The chain couples TRBV6-6 to TRBJ2-7, with 12 bases aligning to TRBD2. J lost 4 bases, V lost 4 bases, and 5 bases had no gene match. Germline-derived CDR1 and CDR2 are MNHNY and SVGAGI (reference sequence). This CDR3 region has 15 residues. The CDR3 DNA sequence: TGTGCCAGCAGTTTACTAGCGGGGGGCGTATACGAGCAGTACTTC. Its protein product is CASSLLAGGVYEQYF.

This clone was recorded only once. The J gene is TRBJ1-2, the V gene TRBV4-2; tentative D call: TRBD1 (6 bases). The CDR3 runs to 15 residues. Trimming left V 4 bases short and J 3 bases short, with 15 bases between. Germline CDR1 reads LGHNA; CDR2 reads YNFKEQ. CDR3 coding DNA: TGTGCCAGCAGCCTCGACGGGGGGCTCGACTATGGCTACACCTTC. The encoded protein is CASSLDGGLDYGYTF.

The V and J genes are TRBV7-9 and TRBJ2-2; TRBD2 aligns across 8 bases. The germline V gene has CDR1 SEHNR and CDR2 FQNEAQ (reference sequence). V was pared by 1 base and J by 6 bases, with 7 bases of the junction left unmatched. The CDR3 extends over 16 amino acids. The CDR3 sequence is CASSLERTSSAGELFF. DNA of the CDR3: TGTGCCAGCAGCTTAGAGAGGACTAGCAGCGCCGGGGAGCTGTTTTTT.

The chain joins TRBV27 to TRBJ2-5; 10 bases match TRBD2. Trimming took 1 base from V and 7 from J; bases not matched to a gene: 12. Germline V CDR1 and CDR2: MNHEY, SMNVEV (reference sequence). The CDR3 has 17 amino acids. The CDR3 sequence: CASSLLASGGPGGTQYF. The CDR3 nucleotides read TGTGCCAGCAGTTTATTGGCTAGCGGGGGACCTGGTGGGACCCAGTACTTC.

V usage is TRBV6-7 and J usage is TRBJ1-3, with D tentatively TRBD1 (5 bases). TRBV6-7 is designated an ORF whose function remains uncertain. This CDR3 is built from 15 residues. V was shortened by 5 bases and J by 0 bases, with 11 bases between the two germline ends. CDR3 nucleotides: TGTGCCAGCAGTAGGAAGGGGCGCTCTGGAAACACCATATATTTT. It specifies CASSRKGRSGNTIYF.

The rearrangement uses TRBV18 and TRBJ2-1, with 7 bases identical to TRBD1. Germline CDR1 reads KGHSH; CDR2 reads LQKENI. This CDR3 region has 15 residues. V was pared by 2 bases and J by 5 bases, with 6 bases of the junction left unmatched. The DNA for the CDR3 is TGTGCCAGCTCACCAGTCAGGGGGTCCCACAATGAGCAGTTCTTC. Translation gives CASSPVRGSHNEQFF.

This chain links TRBV28 with TRBJ1-5; 9 bases line up with TRBD1. V was pared by 4 bases and J by 4 bases, with 11 bases of the junction left unmatched. This CDR3 spans 17 amino acids. Germline-derived CDR1 and CDR2 are MDHEN and SYDVKM. CDR3 amino acids: CASSSPLGTGNNQPQHF. The CDR3 bases are TGTGCCAGCAGTTCCCCTCTAGGGACAGGGAATAATCAGCCCCAGCATTTT.

The chain combines TRBV18 with TRBJ2-5; D is perhaps TRBD1 (6 bases). This CDR3 spans 19 amino acids. V gave up 4 bases and J gave up 4 bases, with 28 bases separating them. Per the germline V gene, CDR1 is KGHSH and CDR2 is LQKENI. CDR3 DNA sequence: TGTGCCAGCTCACATAAGACCCGACAGGTTTCGTTCCAGGGAGAGACCCAGTACTTC. Protein: CASSHKTRQVSFQGETQYF.

This clone was found once. This chain links TRBV5-8 with TRBJ2-1; D is possibly TRBD2 (6 bases). This CDR3 spans 15 amino acids. Trimming cost V 7 bases and J 0 bases, with 14 bases left between them. Germline V gene data show CDR1 as SGHTS and CDR2 as YDEGEE. CDR3: CASYIGTRSYNEQFF. DNA of the CDR3: TGTGCCAGCTACATCGGGACTCGCTCCTACAATGAGCAGTTCTTC.